This TCR beta chain appears in the sequencing data of a study of cytomegalovirus exposure and HLA in healthy donors. Per germline, CDR1 SGHRS and CDR2 YFSETQ. CDR3 length: 15 residues. With V trimmed by 1 base and J by 4 bases, 6 bases remained unmatched. It was with 60 Vbeta and 13 Jbeta primers that the PCR ran. Here immunoSEQ multiplex PCR was the method, and the copy in TCRdb shows in-frame clones only, minus some. This table holds fewer than 200,000 clones, 65% to 80% found once. The chain employs TRBV5-1 and TRBJ1-1; 8 nucleotides align to TRBD1. Source material: PBMCs. This clonotype was obtained from a woman in her forties or fifties in good health and CMV-seropositive. DNA for the CDR3: TGCGCCAGCAGCTTGCTTGGACAGGGCATCACTGAAGCTTTCTTT. Protein product: CASSLLGQGITEAFF.